One and the same sample provided the 13 T cell receptor beta chains below, sequenced in a study of CD8 T cells in ankylosing spondylitis. TCRdb passed the 5' RACE reads through MiXCR, listing each CDR3 protein once. This table holds under 150,000 distinct CDR3 sequences, roughly an eighth found once. Sequenced input: blood, either unsorted or a sorted T cell fraction (not recorded which). These receptors were obtained from a female donor with ankylosing spondylitis or in good health (not recorded which).

This clonotype came up a few times. The chain couples TRBV7-2 to TRBJ1-1; tentatively, D is TRBD1 (6 bases). With 5 bases removed from V and 0 bases from J, the gap between germline ends came to 13 bases. Per germline, CDR1 SGHTA and CDR2 FQGNSA. This CDR3 has 15 amino acids. The CDR3 coding sequence is TGTGCCAGCAGCCAGAGGGGGGGGGTGAACACTGAAGCTTTCTTT. Protein sequence: CASSQRGGVNTEAFF.

This clonotype was counted at least ten times. This rearrangement joins TRBV20-1 to TRBJ2-2; 9 bases align to TRBD1. The length of the CDR3 is 14 residues. CDR1 is DFQATT and CDR2 is SNEGSKA in the germline V gene (reference sequence). V lost 6 bases and J lost 7; bases outside the gene matches: 9. The CDR3 is CSASDRGSGGELFF. CDR3 coding DNA: TGCAGTGCATCGGACAGGGGATCCGGCGGGGAGCTGTTTTTT.

This clonotype was observed at least ten times. The chain recombines TRBV5-1 with TRBJ2-3, with D perhaps given as TRBD1 or TRBD2 (5 bases each). V lost 4 bases, J lost 1 base, and 16 bases lay in between. The germline V gene encodes CDR1 SGHRS and CDR2 YFSETQ. The CDR3 runs to 16 residues. CDR3: CASSINPGPGTDTQYF. The CDR3, as DNA: TGCGCCAGCAGCATAAACCCGGGACCCGGCACAGATACGCAGTATTTT.

The rearrangement links TRBV4-1 to TRBJ2-3; D call uncertain. Germline V gene data show CDR1 as MGHRA and CDR2 as YSYEKL. The length of the CDR3 is 12 residues. V was trimmed by 1 base and J by 8 bases, leaving 7 bases between them. CDR3 sequence reads: CASSQVAATQYF. The CDR3 DNA sequence: TGCGCCAGCAGCCAAGTCGCTGCTACGCAGTATTTT.

Remarks on this clonotype: One base away lies a much larger clone, so this may be a sequencing read error. The chain couples TRBV6-5 to TRBJ2-3; D call uncertain. V was trimmed by 10 bases and J by 7 bases, leaving 12 bases between them. This CDR3 contains 11 residues. CDR1 and CDR2 from the germline V gene are MNHEY and SVGAGI. CDR3 loop: CATPGANTQYF. In nucleotides, the CDR3 is TGTGCCACCCCCGGCGCAAATACGCAGTATTTT.

The genes are TRBV15 and TRBJ2-5; tentatively, D is TRBD2 (5 bases). Germline CDR1 and CDR2: LNHNV and YYDKDF (reference sequence). The CDR3 totals 13 residues. Trimming took 0 bases from V and 7 from J, leaving 9 bases between them. As DNA, the CDR3 is TGTGCCACCAGCAGAGACCCCGCGGGGACCCAGTACTTC. Encoded protein: CATSRDPAGTQYF.

This clonotype was picked up many times. The rearrangement uses TRBV6-6 and TRBJ2-7, with 7 positions matching TRBD1. Unmatched junction bases numbered 3, after V lost 6 bases and J lost 1 base. Germline V gene lookup returns CDR1 MNHNY and CDR2 SVGAGI (reference sequence). The CDR3 has 13 residues. CDR3 sequence (DNA): TGTGCCAGCAGCACGGACAGGTCCTACGAGCAGTACTTC. It encodes CASSTDRSYEQYF.

This clonotype was observed a few times. The chain is built from TRBV5-1 and TRBJ1-1; 9 nucleotides align to TRBD1. V dropped 4 bases and J dropped 5; count of bases not matched to a gene: 6. In germline, CDR1 is SGHRS, CDR2 YFSETQ. The CDR3 totals 14 residues. This chain's CDR3 is CASSPTGGGTEAFF. The CDR3, as DNA: TGCGCCAGCAGCCCGACAGGGGGGGGGACTGAAGCTTTCTTT.

The gene calls are TRBV12-3 or TRBV12-4 and TRBJ1-1; D gene ambiguous. V dropped 6 bases and J dropped 3 bases, with 14 bases sitting between them. The CDR3 covers 14 residues. Written as DNA, the CDR3 is TGTGCCAGCAGGGACCCCGAGAGATACACTGAAGCTTTCTTT. This gives the protein CASRDPERYTEAFF.

This clonotype has more than one count but fewer than ten. This chain uses TRBV5-1 with TRBJ1-3, with 8 bases identical to TRBD1. CDR3 length: 15 residues. Looked up from germline, CDR1 is SGHRS and CDR2 is YFSETQ. V lost 4 bases and J lost 0; bases outside the gene matches: 3. The CDR3 reads CASSTGQGSGNTIYF. The CDR3 DNA is TGCGCCAGCAGCACCGGACAGGGCTCTGGAAACACCATATATTTT.

V usage is TRBV21-1 and J usage is TRBJ2-7. TRBV21-1 is tagged as a pseudogene. CDR3 length: 15 residues. The CDR3: CASSKRGRISYEQYF. Here the CDR3 DNA reads TGTGCCAGCAGCAAACGCGGGAGGATCTCCTACGAGCAGTACTTC.

This clonotype was detected a few times. The chain uses TRBV2 and TRBJ2-2, with D possibly being TRBD1 (6 bases). Germline V gives CDR1 SNHLY, CDR2 FYNNEI. The ends were cut back, 9 bases at V and 4 bases at J, with 15 bases in the middle. The CDR3 length is 14 residues. In DNA form, the CDR3 reads TGTGCCAGTAACCTCGGACAGACCACCGGGGAGCTGTTTTTT. Translated: CASNLGQTTGELFF.

This clonotype came up many times. The chain recombines TRBV12-3 or TRBV12-4 with TRBJ1-2; 9 bases map to TRBD1. V shed 3 bases and J 4 bases; nucleotides not matched to a gene: 3. This CDR3 has 14 residues. CDR3 in DNA: TGTGCCAGCAGTTTCCGGGACAGGGCCTATGGCTACACCTTC. This sequence encodes CASSFRDRAYGYTF.